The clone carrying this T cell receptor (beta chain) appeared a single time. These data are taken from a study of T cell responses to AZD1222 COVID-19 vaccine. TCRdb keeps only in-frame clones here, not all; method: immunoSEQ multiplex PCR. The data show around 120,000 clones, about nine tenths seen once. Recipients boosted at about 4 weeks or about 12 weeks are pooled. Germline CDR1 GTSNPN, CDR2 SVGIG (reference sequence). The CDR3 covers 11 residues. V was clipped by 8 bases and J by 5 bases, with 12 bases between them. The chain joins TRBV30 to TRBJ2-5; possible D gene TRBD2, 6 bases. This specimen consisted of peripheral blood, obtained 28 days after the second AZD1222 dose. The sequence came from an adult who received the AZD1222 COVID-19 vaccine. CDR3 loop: CAEIREETQYF. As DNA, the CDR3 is TGTGCCGAGATCCGGGAGGAGACCCAGTACTTC.